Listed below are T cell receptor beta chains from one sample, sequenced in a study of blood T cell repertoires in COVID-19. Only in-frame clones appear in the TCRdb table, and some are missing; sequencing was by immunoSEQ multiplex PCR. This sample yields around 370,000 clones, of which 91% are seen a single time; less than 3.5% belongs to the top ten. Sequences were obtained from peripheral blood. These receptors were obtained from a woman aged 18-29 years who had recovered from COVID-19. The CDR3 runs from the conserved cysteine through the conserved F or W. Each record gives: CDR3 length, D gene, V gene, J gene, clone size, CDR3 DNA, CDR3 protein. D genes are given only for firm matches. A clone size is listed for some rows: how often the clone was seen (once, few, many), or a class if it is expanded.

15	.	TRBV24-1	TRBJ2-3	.	TGTGCCACCAGTGACTGGGGCTCTGGCACAGATACGCAGTATTTT	CATSDWGSGTDTQYF
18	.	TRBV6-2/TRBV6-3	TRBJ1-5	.	TGTGCCAGCAGTTACTCGACCACCTTCAGGGTCAGCAATCAGCCCCAGCATTTT	CASSYSTTFRVSNQPQHF
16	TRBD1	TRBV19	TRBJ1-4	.	TGTGCCAGCCGGGACAGGGGGCTTACGAGGGGTGAAAAACTGTTTTTT	CASRDRGLTRGEKLFF
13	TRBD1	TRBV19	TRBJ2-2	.	TGTGCCAGCGGCTCAGGGGGCACCGGGGAGCTGTTTTTT	CASGSGGTGELFF
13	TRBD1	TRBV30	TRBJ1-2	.	TGTGCCTGGAGGGGACAGGGCGACTATGGCTACACCTTC	CAWRGQGDYGYTF
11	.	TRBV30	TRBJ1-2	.	TGTGCCTTCGGACAGAACTATGGCTACACCTTC	CAFGQNYGYTF
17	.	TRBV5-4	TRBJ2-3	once	TGTGCCAGCAGCTTGGTGGGGGGGCGGACAAGCACAGATACGCAGTATTTT	CASSLVGGRTSTDTQYF
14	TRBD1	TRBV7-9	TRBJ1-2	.	TGTGCCAGCAGCTTGTCAGGGGGAGGCTATGGCTACACCTTC	CASSLSGGGYGYTF
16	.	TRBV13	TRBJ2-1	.	TGTGCCAGCAGCGAACGAGTCCCCCCGGGTGGGAATGAGCAGTTCTTC	CASSERVPPGGNEQFF
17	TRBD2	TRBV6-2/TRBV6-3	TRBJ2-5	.	TGTGCCAGCAGTTACTCATTGCGACTAGCGGGAGGAGAGACCCAGTACTTC	CASSYSLRLAGGETQYF
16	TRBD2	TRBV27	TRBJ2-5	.	TGTGCCAGCTCCGGACTAGCGGGGATGACACAAGAGACCCAGTACTTC	CASSGLAGMTQETQYF
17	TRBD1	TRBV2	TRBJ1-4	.	TGTGCCAGCAGTGAAAAACAGGGGTTCACAACTAATGAAAAACTGTTTTTT	CASSEKQGFTTNEKLFF
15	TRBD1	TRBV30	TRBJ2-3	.	TGTGCCTGGAATCCAGGACAGGGTCGCACAGATACGCAGTATTTT	CAWNPGQGRTDTQYF
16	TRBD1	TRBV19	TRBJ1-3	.	TGTGCCAGTAGCCCGGGACAGGGACGTCATGGGTACACCATATATTTT	CASSPGQGRHGYTIYF
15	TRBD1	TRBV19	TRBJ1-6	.	TGTGCCAGTAGACCGGGACAGGGAGATAATTCACCCCTCCACTTT	CASRPGQGDNSPLHF
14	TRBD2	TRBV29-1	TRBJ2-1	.	TGCAGCGTTGTTAGCGGGAGGGGGTACAATGAGCAGTTCTTC	CSVVSGRGYNEQFF
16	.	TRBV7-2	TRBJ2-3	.	TGTGCCAGCGGTAGTAGCACCCTAACTGGCACAGATACGCAGTATTTT	CASGSSTLTGTDTQYF
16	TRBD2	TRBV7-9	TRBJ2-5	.	TGTGCCAGCAGCTTAGCTCTTTCTAGCGGGAGGCAGACCCAGTACTTC	CASSLALSSGRQTQYF
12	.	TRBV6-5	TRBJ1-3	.	TGTGCCAGCCGGGGATCTGGAAACACCATATATTTT	CASRGSGNTIYF
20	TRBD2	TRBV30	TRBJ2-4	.	TGTGCCTGGAGTCTTACATCGCGGCTAGCGGAGGACATAGCCAAAAACATTCAGTACTTC	CAWSLTSRLAEDIAKNIQYF
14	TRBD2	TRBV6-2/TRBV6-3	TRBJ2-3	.	TGTGCCAGCAGTCAACTAGCGCGCACAGATACGCAGTATTTT	CASSQLARTDTQYF
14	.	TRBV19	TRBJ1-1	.	TGTGCCAGTAGTATGGGACACCTGAACACTGAAGCTTTCTTT	CASSMGHLNTEAFF
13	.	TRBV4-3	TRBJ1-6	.	TGCGCCAGCAGCCAAGGCCCTAGATCACCCCTCCACTTT	CASSQGPRSPLHF
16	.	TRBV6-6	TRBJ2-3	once	TGTGCCAGCAGTCCCTACGGTGGGGGGATGACAGATACGCAGTATTTT	CASSPYGGGMTDTQYF
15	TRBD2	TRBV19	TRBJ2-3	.	TGTGCCAGTAGTAGACTAGCGGGAGCGGTAGATACGCAGTATTTT	CASSRLAGAVDTQYF
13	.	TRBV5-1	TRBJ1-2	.	TGCGCCAGCAGCTTAACAGGCTTGTATGGCTACACCTTC	CASSLTGLYGYTF
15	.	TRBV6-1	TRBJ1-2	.	TGTGCCAGCAGTGAATTGGAGGGGCGCTTCTATGGCTACACCTTC	CASSELEGRFYGYTF
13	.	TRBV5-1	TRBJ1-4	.	TGCGCCAGCAGCTGGCAGGGTAATGAAAAACTGTTTTTT	CASSWQGNEKLFF
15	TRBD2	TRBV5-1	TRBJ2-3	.	TGCGCCAGCAGCGGGCTAGCGGGACGCACAGATACGCAGTATTTT	CASSGLAGRTDTQYF
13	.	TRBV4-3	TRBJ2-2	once	TGCGCCAGCAGCCTCCGGGACACCGGGGAGCTGTTTTTT	CASSLRDTGELFF
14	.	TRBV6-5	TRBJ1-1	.	TGTGCCAGCAGTTACCGATGGGGGGATACTGAAGCTTTCTTT	CASSYRWGDTEAFF
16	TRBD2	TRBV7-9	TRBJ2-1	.	TGTGCCAGCAGCTTAGTCGTAGCGGGAGAAGGAAATGAGCAGTTCTTC	CASSLVVAGEGNEQFF
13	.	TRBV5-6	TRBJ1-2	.	TGTGCCAGCAGCTTGGGGAGGAGGTCTGGCTACACCTTC	CASSLGRRSGYTF
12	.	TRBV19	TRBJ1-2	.	TGTGCCAGTAGTATGAGGCTCTATGGCTACACCTTC	CASSMRLYGYTF
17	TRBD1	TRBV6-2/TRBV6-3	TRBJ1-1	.	TGTGCCAGCAGTCCCCCGGGACAGGTACGCCTGAACACTGAAGCTTTCTTT	CASSPPGQVRLNTEAFF
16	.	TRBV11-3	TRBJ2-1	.	TGTGCCAGCAGCTTATCGGGCGGGATCTCCTACAATGAGCAGTTCTTC	CASSLSGGISYNEQFF
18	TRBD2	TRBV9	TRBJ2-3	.	TGTGCCAGCAGCCATACGACGGATGGGCTAGCGGAACCAGATACGCAGTATTTT	CASSHTTDGLAEPDTQYF
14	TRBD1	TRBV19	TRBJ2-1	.	TGTGCCAGTAGTAGGACAGGGGGTATCCATGAGCAGTTCTTC	CASSRTGGIHEQFF
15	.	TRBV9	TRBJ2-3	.	TGTGCCAGCAGCCCTCGACAGGACCACACAGATACGCAGTATTTT	CASSPRQDHTDTQYF
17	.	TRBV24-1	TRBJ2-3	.	TGTGCCACCAGTGACCCGACCGGGGACTTAATCACAGATACGCAGTATTTT	CATSDPTGDLITDTQYF
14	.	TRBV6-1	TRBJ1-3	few	TGTGCCAGCAGTCAAGCAGGGGTTGGAAACACCATATATTTT	CASSQAGVGNTIYF
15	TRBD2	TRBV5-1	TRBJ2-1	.	TGCGCCAGCAGCCCGGGACTAGCGGGAGGAACGAGCAAGTTCTTC	CASSPGLAGGTSKFF